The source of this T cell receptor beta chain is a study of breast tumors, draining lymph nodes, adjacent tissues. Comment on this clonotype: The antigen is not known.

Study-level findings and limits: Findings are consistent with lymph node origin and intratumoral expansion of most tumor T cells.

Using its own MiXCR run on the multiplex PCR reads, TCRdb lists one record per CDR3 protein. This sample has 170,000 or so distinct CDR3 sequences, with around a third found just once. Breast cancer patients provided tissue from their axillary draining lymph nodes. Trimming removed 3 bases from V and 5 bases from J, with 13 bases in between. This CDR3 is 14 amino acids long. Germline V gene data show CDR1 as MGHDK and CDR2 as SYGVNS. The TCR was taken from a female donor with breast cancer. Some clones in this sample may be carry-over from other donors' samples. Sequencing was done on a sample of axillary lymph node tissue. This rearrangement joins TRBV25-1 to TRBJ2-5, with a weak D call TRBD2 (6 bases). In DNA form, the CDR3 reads TGTGCCAGCAGTGACTGGAGGGCCGGGGAGACCCAGTACTTC. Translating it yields CASSDWRAGETQYF.